A single sample is the source of the 32 T cell receptor beta chains below, sequenced in a study of blood T cell repertoires in COVID-19. Libraries were prepared by immunoSEQ multiplex PCR; TCRdb keeps only in-frame clonotypes and omits some of them. The data hold approximately 190,000 clones, with 82% observed a single time. The sequenced material came from PBMCs or T cells enriched from blood (not recorded which). The receptor source for this set is an older woman with acute COVID-19.

This clone was found a few times. The chain is built from TRBV19 and TRBJ2-3; D is perhaps TRBD1 (5 bases). V shed 5 bases and J shed 0 bases, with 9 bases lying between them. Per the germline V gene, CDR1 is LNHDA and CDR2 is SQIVND (reference sequence). The CDR3 runs 14 residues. CDR3 sequence (DNA): TGTGCCAGTAGTCTCGGACATAGCACAGATACGCAGTATTTT. This gives the protein CASSLGHSTDTQYF.

The chain couples TRBV19 to TRBJ2-7; D remains unclear. This CDR3 has 14 amino acids. Looked up from germline, CDR1 is LNHDA and CDR2 is SQIVND (reference sequence). The V end was cut by 4 bases, the J end by 0 bases, with 10 bases between. CDR3: CASSSQASSYEQYF. The CDR3 DNA follows: TGTGCCAGTAGTAGCCAGGCAAGCTCCTACGAGCAGTACTTC.

For the CDR3, the DNA is TGTGCCAGCAGCCTCGGACAGGGGGCGCATGGCTACACCTTC. It translates to CASSLGQGAHGYTF. The chain links TRBV25-1 to TRBJ1-2; 11 positions agree with TRBD1. The V gene end was trimmed by 6 bases and the J gene end by 6 bases; junction bases not matched to a gene: 6. Germline V lookup: CDR1 MGHDK, CDR2 SYGVNS. This CDR3 is 14 amino acids long.

Written as DNA, the CDR3 is TGCAGCGCAGGGGAAACAGGGGGGTCCTACAATGAGCAGTTCTTC. Amino acids: CSAGETGGSYNEQFF. This chain joins TRBV29-1 and TRBJ2-1; TRBD1 matches 8 bases. Germline V CDR1 and CDR2: SQVTM, ANQGSEA. V shed 7 bases and J 1 base; nucleotides not matched to a gene: 9. CDR3 size: 15 residues.

The chain couples TRBV6-5 to TRBJ1-2; 10 bases fit TRBD1. V shed 7 bases, J shed 2 bases, and the junction held 4 bases outside the gene matches. Germline CDR1 and CDR2: MNHEY and SVGAGI. The CDR3 loop spans 14 amino acids. DNA for the CDR3: TGTGCCAGCACAAAGGGACAGGGGAACTATGGCTACACCTTC. Translated, it gives CASTKGQGNYGYTF.

The rearrangement joins TRBV18 to TRBJ2-1, with D maybe TRBD1 (7 bases). CDR3 length: 15 amino acids. The V gene lost 1 base and the J gene lost 7 bases, with 14 bases spanning the gap. CDR1 KGHSH and CDR2 LQKENI come from the germline V gene. The chain's CDR3 is CASSPQRQGGNEQFF. In DNA form, the CDR3 reads TGTGCCAGCTCACCACAGAGACAGGGAGGAAATGAGCAGTTCTTC.

V gene TRBV7-2 combines with J gene TRBJ2-5, with 8 bases matching TRBD2. Trimming at V came to 8 bases and at J to 4 bases, leaving 6 bases not matched to a gene. CDR3 length: 13 residues. Germline loops: CDR1 SGHTA, CDR2 FQGNSA. Written as DNA, the CDR3 is TGTGCCAGCGTGACGGGGGGGCCAGAGACCCAGTACTTC. It is translated as CASVTGGPETQYF. Full variable domain (remainder filled in from reference TRBV7-2 and TRBJ2-5): GAGVSQSPSNKVTEKGKDVELRCDPISGHTALYWYRQSLGQGLEFLIYFQGNSAPDKSGLPSDRFSAERTGGSVSTLTIQRTQQEDSAVYLCASVTGGPETQYFGPGTRLLVL.

This chain links TRBV3-1 (or the pseudogene TRBV3-2) with TRBJ2-1; tentative D call: TRBD2 (5 bases). This CDR3 is 19 amino acids long. CDR1 is LGHDT and CDR2 is YNNKEL in the germline V gene (reference sequence). Between the trimmed V and J ends, which lost 4 bases and 0 bases, there was a span of 22 bases. The CDR3: CASSPRSFGLFSSYNEQFF. CDR3 nucleotide sequence: TGTGCCAGCAGCCCGAGAAGTTTTGGACTCTTCAGCTCCTACAATGAGCAGTTCTTC.

CDR3 DNA sequence: TGTGCCAGCAGTTACTCCCAGACAGGGGTCTATGGCTACACCTTC. This encodes CASSYSQTGVYGYTF. This chain uses TRBV6-2 or TRBV6-3 with TRBJ1-2; TRBD1 agrees at 8 bases. Germline CDR1 is MNHEY and CDR2 is SVGEGT. Unmatched junction bases numbered 4, after V lost 0 bases and J lost 4 bases. The CDR3 consists of 15 residues.

This clone was observed at least ten times. The chain combines TRBV27 with TRBJ2-7, with D perhaps TRBD2 (5 bases). Germline V gene lookup returns CDR1 MNHEY and CDR2 SMNVEV (reference sequence). The CDR3 has 13 amino acids. Trimming left V 7 bases short and J 0 bases short, with 10 bases between. CDR3 protein: CASTTGSSYEQYF. In nucleotides, the CDR3 is TGTGCCAGCACGACGGGGAGCTCCTACGAGCAGTACTTC.

V usage is TRBV18 and J usage is TRBJ2-7; 8 bases fit TRBD1. CDR1 is KGHSH, CDR2 LQKENI, per germline. With 4 bases clipped from V and 0 bases from J, the junction kept 5 bases outside the gene matches. The CDR3 totals 15 residues. CDR3 bases: TGTGCCAGCTCACTGAGAGGACAGGGCTCCTACGAGCAGTACGTC. This encodes CASSLRGQGSYEQYV.

This chain joins TRBV29-1 and TRBJ1-2, with D possibly TRBD1 on 6 matching bases. The CDR3 is 15 amino acids. Deletions cut 3 bases from V and 7 bases from J, with 21 bases between. Per the germline V gene, CDR1 is SQVTM and CDR2 is ANQGSEA. The DNA of the CDR3 is TGCAGCGTTGAGAGCCCAGGGGCCTCCGTCTCTGGCTACACCTTC. Protein: CSVESPGASVSGYTF.

This rearrangement joins TRBV7-8 to TRBJ2-7, with D possibly TRBD2 on 6 matching bases. The germline CDR1 and CDR2 sequences are SGHVS and FQNEAQ. The CDR3 runs to 13 residues. The CDR3 DNA reads TGTGTCACTAGCAGGGCGGAGTCCTACGAGCAGTACGTC. Protein sequence: CVTSRAESYEQYV.

The V call is TRBV11-3, the J call TRBJ1-1; D is undetermined. Trimming cost V 0 bases and J 4 bases, with 9 bases left between them. CDR1 and CDR2 from the germline V gene are SGHNT and YENEEA. CDR3 length equals 14 residues. This chain's CDR3 is CASSLDSRPTEAFF. CDR3 sequence (DNA): TGTGCCAGCAGCTTAGATAGCCGACCCACTGAAGCTTTCTTT.

A few counts support this clone. The genes are TRBV15 and TRBJ1-2; a weak D match, TRBD1 (6 bases). Germline assignment: CDR1 LNHNV and CDR2 YYDKDF (reference sequence). Trimming shortened V by 3 bases and J by 6 bases, and 14 bases separated the two germline ends. There are 14 residues in the CDR3. The CDR3 loop is CATSSHRERNGYTF. Written as DNA, the CDR3 is TGTGCCACCAGCAGCCACAGGGAAAGGAATGGCTACACCTTC.

The chain is built from TRBV28 and TRBJ1-1; possible D gene TRBD1, 6 bases. The CDR3 loop spans 13 amino acids. CDR1 and CDR2 (germline): MDHEN, SYDVKM. Deletions cut 6 bases from V and 1 base from J, with 9 bases between. The CDR3 sequence is CASSTTGNTEAFF. CDR3 DNA sequence: TGTGCCAGCAGCACGACAGGGAACACTGAAGCTTTCTTT.

This rearrangement joins TRBV29-1 to TRBJ2-7; 10 bases fit TRBD2. The germline V gene has CDR1 SQVTM and CDR2 ANQGSEA. Losses at the gene ends were 3 bases for V and 5 bases for J; bases not matched to a gene: 7. There are 14 residues in the CDR3. The CDR3 sequence is CSVDGAGGLNEQYF. CDR3 bases: TGCAGCGTTGATGGAGCGGGAGGGCTGAACGAGCAGTACTTC.

The chain uses TRBV7-2 and TRBJ1-2; D remains ambiguous. CDR3 length equals 12 residues. Trimming removed 5 bases at V and 6 bases at J, with 10 bases between. CDR1 SGHTA and CDR2 FQGNSA come from the germline V gene. The DNA for the CDR3 is TGTGCCAGCAGCCTATTAAGCGATGGCTACACCTTC. Its translation is CASSLLSDGYTF.

The table lists this clone with a few counts. The chain recombines TRBV10-3 with TRBJ1-2; possible D gene TRBD1, 5 bases. The CDR3 contains 14 residues. Trimming pared 11 bases from V and 2 bases from J, leaving 18 bases between. Germline-derived CDR1 and CDR2 are ENHRY and SYGVKD. DNA of the CDR3: TGTGCCCTCGGACATCCAGAATCCAACTATGGCTACACCTTC. Its protein is CALGHPESNYGYTF.

This sequence joins TRBV19 and TRBJ1-3; no reliable D call. Trimming cost V 3 bases and J 4 bases, with 10 bases left between them. The germline V gene has CDR1 LNHDA and CDR2 SQIVND (reference sequence). The CDR3 length is 14 residues. This CDR3 is CASSIGTAGNTIYF. Written as DNA, the CDR3 is TGTGCCAGTAGTATTGGAACAGCCGGAAACACCATATATTTT.

The chain employs TRBV5-1 and TRBJ2-3, with 12 bases fitting TRBD2. The V segment lost 3 bases and the J segment 6 bases; nucleotides outside the gene matches: 5. Germline CDR1 is SGHRS and CDR2 is YFSETQ. This CDR3 has 15 residues. The CDR3 DNA follows: TGCGCCAGCAGCTCTAGCGGGGGGGCCTATGATACGCAGTATTTT. It translates to CASSSSGGAYDTQYF.

This chain uses TRBV7-2 with TRBJ2-7; TRBD2 is a possible D gene (5 bases). The V gene's germline CDR1 is SGHTA and CDR2 FQGNSA. The V and J ends lost 0 bases and 1 base respectively, with 10 bases between them. This CDR3 has 15 residues. CDR3 in DNA: TGTGCCAGCAGCTTAGCATCCGGGGAATCCTACGAGCAGTACTTC. It translates to CASSLASGESYEQYF. Using reference TRBV7-2 and TRBJ2-7 for the parts outside the CDR3, the full variable domain is GAGVSQSPSNKVTEKGKDVELRCDPISGHTALYWYRQSLGQGLEFLIYFQGNSAPDKSGLPSDRFSAERTGGSVSTLTIQRTQQEDSAVYLCASSLASGESYEQYFGPGTRLTVT.

The chain recombines TRBV5-1 with TRBJ2-7; 11 nucleotides line up with TRBD2. Trimming took 3 bases from V and 4 from J; bases not matched to a gene: 6. The CDR3 contains 15 residues. Germline CDR1 reads SGHRS; CDR2 reads YFSETQ. This CDR3 reads CASSSNSGGAYEQYV. In DNA form, the CDR3 reads TGCGCCAGCAGCTCAAATAGCGGGGGGGCTTACGAGCAGTACGTC.

The chain has TRBV7-9 and TRBJ2-7, with D unresolved. The germline V and J ends were trimmed by 4 bases and 4 bases, with 5 bases remaining between them. Germline V gives CDR1 SEHNR, CDR2 FQNEAQ (reference sequence). The CDR3 totals 11 residues. The CDR3, as DNA: TGTGCCAGCAGCTCATTTTACGAGCAGTACTTC. Translating it yields CASSSFYEQYF.

The chain couples TRBV5-4 to TRBJ2-3; tentatively, D is TRBD2 (5 bases). CDR3 size: 14 residues. Germline assignment: CDR1 SGHNT and CDR2 YYREEE (reference sequence). V lost 4 bases and J 2 bases, leaving 11 bases between the germline ends. As DNA, the CDR3 is TGTGCCAGCAGCGGCCGGGGAGCCACAGATACGCAGTATTTT. It is translated as CASSGRGATDTQYF.

This chain uses TRBV3-1 (or the pseudogene TRBV3-2) with TRBJ2-1, with TRBD1 matching 8 bases. Germline CDR1 LGHDT, CDR2 YNNKEL (reference sequence). The length of the CDR3 is 14 residues. V lost 4 bases, J lost 7 bases, and 6 bases stayed unmatched. CDR3 in DNA: TGTGCCAGCAGCCCCTCCGACAGGGGAAATGAGCAGTTCTTC. Protein product: CASSPSDRGNEQFF.

This rearrangement joins TRBV6-5 to TRBJ2-1; D not certain. CDR1 MNHEY and CDR2 SVGAGI come from the germline V gene. V lost 5 bases to trimming and J lost 6 bases, with 11 bases between them. The CDR3 consists of 13 residues. The CDR3 sequence is CASSPIPTNEQFF. CDR3 coding DNA: TGTGCCAGCAGTCCTATCCCCACCAATGAGCAGTTCTTC.

The chain joins TRBV7-2 to TRBJ2-2; no firm D call. V was shortened by 0 bases and J by 4 bases, with 6 bases between the two germline ends. There are 14 residues in the CDR3. The germline gives CDR1 SGHTA, CDR2 FQGNSA. This CDR3 is CASSLASVTGELFF. In DNA, the CDR3 is TGTGCCAGCAGCTTAGCGTCAGTCACCGGGGAGCTGTTTTTT.

The chain employs TRBV19 and TRBJ2-7, with D perhaps TRBD2 (5 bases). Trimming cost V 5 bases and J 6 bases, with 14 bases left between them. The CDR3 consists of 13 residues. The germline V gene has CDR1 LNHDA and CDR2 SQIVND (reference sequence). The CDR3 nucleotides read TGTGCCAGTAGTGACGGGGTATGGAGCGAGCAGTACGTC. Protein product: CASSDGVWSEQYV.

The chain is built from TRBV4-1 and TRBJ2-1, with TRBD2 matching 12 bases. From germline, CDR1 is MGHRA and CDR2 YSYEKL. This CDR3 contains 21 residues. The V segment lost 1 base and the J segment 2 bases; nucleotides outside the gene matches: 15. The CDR3 region is CASSQADAGLAGGRPYNEQFF. DNA of the CDR3: TGCGCCAGCAGCCAAGCGGACGCCGGGCTAGCGGGAGGGAGGCCCTACAATGAGCAGTTCTTC.

V is TRBV19 and J is TRBJ1-6, with a weak D call TRBD1 (5 bases). Per the germline V gene, CDR1 is LNHDA and CDR2 is SQIVND (reference sequence). The CDR3 length is 16 residues. Trimming stripped 7 bases from V and 7 bases from J, with 20 bases between. The CDR3: CASTPSLGLVNSPLHF. The CDR3 coding sequence is TGTGCCAGTACACCGTCATTGGGACTAGTGAATTCACCCCTCCACTTT.

This chain connects TRBV7-2 to TRBJ1-5, with D perhaps matching TRBD1 (6 bases). CDR1 SGHTA and CDR2 FQGNSA come from the germline V gene. With 5 bases removed from V and 4 bases from J, the gap between germline ends came to 15 bases. The CDR3 is made up of 15 amino acids. The CDR3 sequence: CASSPDSTANQPQHF. Here the CDR3 DNA reads TGTGCCAGCAGCCCGGACAGTACAGCAAATCAGCCCCAGCATTTT.